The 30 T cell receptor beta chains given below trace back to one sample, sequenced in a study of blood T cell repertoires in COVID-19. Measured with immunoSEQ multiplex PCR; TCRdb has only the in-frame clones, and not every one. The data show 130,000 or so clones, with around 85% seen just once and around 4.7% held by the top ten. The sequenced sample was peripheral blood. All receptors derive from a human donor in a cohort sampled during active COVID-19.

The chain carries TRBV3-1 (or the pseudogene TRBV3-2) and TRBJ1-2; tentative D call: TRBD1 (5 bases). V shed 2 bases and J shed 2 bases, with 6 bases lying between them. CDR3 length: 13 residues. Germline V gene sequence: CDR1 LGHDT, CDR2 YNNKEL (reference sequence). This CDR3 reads CASSQNRNYGYTF. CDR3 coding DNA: TGTGCCAGCAGCCAAAACAGGAACTATGGCTACACCTTC.

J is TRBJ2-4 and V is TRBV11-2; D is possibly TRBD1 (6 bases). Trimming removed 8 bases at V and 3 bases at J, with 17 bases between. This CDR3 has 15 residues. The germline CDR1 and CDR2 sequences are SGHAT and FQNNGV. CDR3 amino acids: CASGREQGSKNIQYF. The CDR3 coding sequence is TGTGCCAGCGGACGAGAACAGGGCAGCAAAAACATTCAGTACTTC.

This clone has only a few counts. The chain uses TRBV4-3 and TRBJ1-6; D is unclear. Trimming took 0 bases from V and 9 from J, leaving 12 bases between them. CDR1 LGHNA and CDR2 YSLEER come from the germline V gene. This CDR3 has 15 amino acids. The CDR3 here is CASSQDAVGGSPLHF. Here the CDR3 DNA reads TGCGCCAGCAGCCAAGATGCGGTTGGCGGTTCACCCCTCCACTTT.

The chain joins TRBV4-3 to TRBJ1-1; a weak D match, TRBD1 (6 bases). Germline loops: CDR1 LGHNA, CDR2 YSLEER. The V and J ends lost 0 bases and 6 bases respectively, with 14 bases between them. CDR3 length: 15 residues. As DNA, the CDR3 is TGCGCCAGCAGCCAAGAAACTGGGGGCCGCGCTGAAGCTTTCTTT. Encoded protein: CASSQETGGRAEAFF.

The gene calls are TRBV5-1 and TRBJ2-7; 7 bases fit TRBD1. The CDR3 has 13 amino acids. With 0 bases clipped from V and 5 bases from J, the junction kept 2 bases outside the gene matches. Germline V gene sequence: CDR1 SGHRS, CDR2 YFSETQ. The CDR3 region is CASSLEGGHEQYF. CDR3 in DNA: TGCGCCAGCAGCTTGGAAGGGGGCCACGAGCAGTACTTC. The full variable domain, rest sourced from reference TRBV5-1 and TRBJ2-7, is KAGVTQTPRYLIKTRGQQVTLSCSPISGHRSVSWYQQTPGQGLQFLFEYFSETQRNKGNFPGRFSGRQFSNSRSEMNVSTLELGDSALYLCASSLEGGHEQYFGPGTRLTVT.

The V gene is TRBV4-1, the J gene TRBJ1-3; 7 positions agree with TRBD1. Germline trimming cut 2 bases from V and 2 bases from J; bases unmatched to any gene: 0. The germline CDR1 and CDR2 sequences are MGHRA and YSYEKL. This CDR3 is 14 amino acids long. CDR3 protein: CASSQQGAGNTIYF. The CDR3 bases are TGCGCCAGCAGCCAACAGGGGGCTGGAAACACCATATATTTT.

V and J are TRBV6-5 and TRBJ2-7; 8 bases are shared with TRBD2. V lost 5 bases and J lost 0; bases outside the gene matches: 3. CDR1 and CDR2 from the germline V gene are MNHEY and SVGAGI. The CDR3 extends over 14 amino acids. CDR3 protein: CASSPSGSSYEQYV. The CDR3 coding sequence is TGTGCCAGCAGTCCGAGCGGGAGCTCCTACGAGCAGTACGTC.

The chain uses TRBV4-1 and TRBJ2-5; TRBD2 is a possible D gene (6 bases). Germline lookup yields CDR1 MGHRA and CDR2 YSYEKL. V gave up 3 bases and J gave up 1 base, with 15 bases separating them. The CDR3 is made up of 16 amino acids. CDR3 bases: TGCGCCAGCAGCCAGGGTCAAACCGGGGGCCAAGAGACCCAGTACTTC. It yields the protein CASSQGQTGGQETQYF.

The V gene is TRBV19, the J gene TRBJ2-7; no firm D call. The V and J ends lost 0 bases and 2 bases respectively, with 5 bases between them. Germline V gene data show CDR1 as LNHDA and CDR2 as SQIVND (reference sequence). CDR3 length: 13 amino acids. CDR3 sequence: CASSIDTTYEQYF. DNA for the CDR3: TGTGCCAGTAGTATAGATACTACCTACGAGCAGTACTTC.

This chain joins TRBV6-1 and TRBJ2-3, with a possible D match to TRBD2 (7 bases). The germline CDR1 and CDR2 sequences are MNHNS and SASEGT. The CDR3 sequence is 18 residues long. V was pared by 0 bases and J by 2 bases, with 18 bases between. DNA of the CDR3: TGTGCCAGCAGTGAAGCGAGGCGGGGGCCCCTGGTCACAGATACGCAGTATTTT. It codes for CASSEARRGPLVTDTQYF.

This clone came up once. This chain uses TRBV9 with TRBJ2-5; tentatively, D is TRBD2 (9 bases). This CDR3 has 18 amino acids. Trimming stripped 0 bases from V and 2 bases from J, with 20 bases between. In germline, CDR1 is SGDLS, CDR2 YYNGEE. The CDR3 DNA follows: TGTGCCAGCAGCGTAGACCCTCAGGGGGCGGGAGGGCAAGAGACCCAGTACTTC. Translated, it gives CASSVDPQGAGGQETQYF.

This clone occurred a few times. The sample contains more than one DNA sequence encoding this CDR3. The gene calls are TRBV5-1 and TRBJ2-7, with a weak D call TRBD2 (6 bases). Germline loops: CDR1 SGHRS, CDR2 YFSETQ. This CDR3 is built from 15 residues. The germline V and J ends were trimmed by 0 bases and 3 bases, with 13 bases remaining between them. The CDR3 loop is CASSLVLGRIYEQYF. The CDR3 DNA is TGCGCCAGCAGCTTGGTCTTAGGGAGGATCTACGAGCAGTACTTC.

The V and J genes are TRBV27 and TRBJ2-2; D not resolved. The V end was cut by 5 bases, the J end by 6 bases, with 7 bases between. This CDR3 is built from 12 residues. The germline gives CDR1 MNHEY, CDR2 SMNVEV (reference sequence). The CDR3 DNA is TGTGCCAGCAGTCTCAGGTCCGGGGAGCTGTTTTTT. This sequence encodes CASSLRSGELFF.

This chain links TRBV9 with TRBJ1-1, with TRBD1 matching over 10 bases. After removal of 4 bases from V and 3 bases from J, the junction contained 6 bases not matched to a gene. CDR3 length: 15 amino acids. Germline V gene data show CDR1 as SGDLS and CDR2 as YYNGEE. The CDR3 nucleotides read TGTGCCAGCAGCCCCACGGGACAGGGGTACACTGAAGCTTTCTTT. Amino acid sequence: CASSPTGQGYTEAFF.

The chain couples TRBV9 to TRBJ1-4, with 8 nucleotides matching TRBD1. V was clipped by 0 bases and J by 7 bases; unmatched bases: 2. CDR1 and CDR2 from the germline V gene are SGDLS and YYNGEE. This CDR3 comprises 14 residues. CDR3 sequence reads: CASSVAGGREKLFF. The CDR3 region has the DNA TGTGCCAGCAGCGTAGCAGGGGGCCGTGAAAAACTGTTTTTT. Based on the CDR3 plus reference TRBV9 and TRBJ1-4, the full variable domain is DSGVTQTPKHLITATGQRVTLRCSPRSGDLSVYWYQQSLDQGLQFLIQYYNGEERAKGNILERFSAQQFPDLHSELNLSSLELGDSALYFCASSVAGGREKLFFGSGTQLSVL.

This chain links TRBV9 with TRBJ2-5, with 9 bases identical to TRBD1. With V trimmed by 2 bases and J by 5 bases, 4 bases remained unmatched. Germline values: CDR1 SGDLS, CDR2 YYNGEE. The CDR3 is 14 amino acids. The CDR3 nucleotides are TGTGCCAGCAGCGTGGGGACAGGGTCGGAGACCCAGTACTTC. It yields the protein CASSVGTGSETQYF.

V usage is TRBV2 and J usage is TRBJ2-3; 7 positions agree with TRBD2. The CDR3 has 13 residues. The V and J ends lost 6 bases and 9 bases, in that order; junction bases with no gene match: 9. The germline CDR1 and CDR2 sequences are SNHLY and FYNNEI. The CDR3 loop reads CASSDSGTTTQYF. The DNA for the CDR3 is TGTGCCAGCAGCGATTCCGGGACTACAACGCAGTATTTT. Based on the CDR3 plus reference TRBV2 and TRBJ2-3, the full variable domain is EPEVTQTPSHQVTQMGQEVILRCVPISNHLYFYWYRQILGQKVEFLVSFYNNEISEKSEIFDDQFSVERPDGSNFTLKIRSTKLEDSAMYFCASSDSGTTTQYFGPGTRLTVL.

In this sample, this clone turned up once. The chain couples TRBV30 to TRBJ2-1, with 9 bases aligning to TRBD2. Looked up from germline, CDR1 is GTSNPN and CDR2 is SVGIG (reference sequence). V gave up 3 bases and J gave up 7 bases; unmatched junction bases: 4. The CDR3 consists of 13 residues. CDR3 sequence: CAWRVAGGNEQFF. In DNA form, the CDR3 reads TGTGCCTGGAGAGTCGCGGGAGGGAATGAGCAGTTCTTC. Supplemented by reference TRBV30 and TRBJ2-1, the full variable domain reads SQTIHQWPATLVQPVGSPLSLECTVEGTSNPNLYWYRQAAGRGLQLLFYSVGIGQISSEVPQNLSASRPQDRQFILSSKKLLLSDSGFYLCAWRVAGGNEQFFGPGTRLTVL.

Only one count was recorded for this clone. The CDR3 DNA reads TGTGCCAGCAGCTTTTTTTCTATGCGGGGTCAAGAGACCCAGTACTTC. Amino acids: CASSFFSMRGQETQYF. The gene calls are TRBV5-8 and TRBJ2-5; a weak D match, TRBD2 (6 bases). The CDR3 runs 16 residues. Germline values: CDR1 SGHTS, CDR2 YDEGEE. Trimming stripped 2 bases from V and 2 bases from J, with 16 bases between.

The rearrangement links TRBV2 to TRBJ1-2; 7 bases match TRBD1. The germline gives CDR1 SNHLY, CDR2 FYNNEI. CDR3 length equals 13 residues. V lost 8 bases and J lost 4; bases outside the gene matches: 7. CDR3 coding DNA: TGTGCCAGCGACAAGACAGGGCTCTATGGCTACACCTTC. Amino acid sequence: CASDKTGLYGYTF.

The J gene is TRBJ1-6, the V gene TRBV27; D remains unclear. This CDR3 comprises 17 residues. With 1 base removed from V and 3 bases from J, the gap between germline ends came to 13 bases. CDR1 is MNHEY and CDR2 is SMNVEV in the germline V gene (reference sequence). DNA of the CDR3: TGTGCCAGCAGTTTATTTCGACTTCCTGACTATAATTCACCCCTCCACTTT. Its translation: CASSLFRLPDYNSPLHF.

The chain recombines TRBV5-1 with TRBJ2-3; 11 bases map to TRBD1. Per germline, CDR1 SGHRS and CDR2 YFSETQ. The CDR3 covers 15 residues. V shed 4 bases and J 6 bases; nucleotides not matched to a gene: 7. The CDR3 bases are TGCGCCAGCAGCCGAGGGACAGGGGGTGGCGATACGCAGTATTTT. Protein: CASSRGTGGGDTQYF. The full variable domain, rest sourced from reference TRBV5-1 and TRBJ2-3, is KAGVTQTPRYLIKTRGQQVTLSCSPISGHRSVSWYQQTPGQGLQFLFEYFSETQRNKGNFPGRFSGRQFSNSRSEMNVSTLELGDSALYLCASSRGTGGGDTQYFGPGTRLTVL.

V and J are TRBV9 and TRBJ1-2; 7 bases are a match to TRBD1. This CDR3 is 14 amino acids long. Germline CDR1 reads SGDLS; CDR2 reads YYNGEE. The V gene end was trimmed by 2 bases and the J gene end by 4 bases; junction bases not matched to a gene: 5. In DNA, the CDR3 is TGTGCCAGCAGCGTCGACAGGGCGCTCTATGGCTACACCTTC. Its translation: CASSVDRALYGYTF.

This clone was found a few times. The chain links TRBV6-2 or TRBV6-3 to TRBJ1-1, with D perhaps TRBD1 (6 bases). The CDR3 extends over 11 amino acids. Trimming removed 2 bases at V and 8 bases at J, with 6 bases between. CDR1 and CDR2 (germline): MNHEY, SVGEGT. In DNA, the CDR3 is TGTGCCAGCAGTTACGACAGGGAAGCTTTCTTT. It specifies CASSYDREAFF.

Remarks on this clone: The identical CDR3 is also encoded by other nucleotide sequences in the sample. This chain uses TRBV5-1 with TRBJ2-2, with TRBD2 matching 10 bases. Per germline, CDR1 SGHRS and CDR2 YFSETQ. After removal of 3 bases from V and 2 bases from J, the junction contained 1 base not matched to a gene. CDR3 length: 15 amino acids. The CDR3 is CASSSSGRNTGELFF. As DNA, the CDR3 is TGCGCCAGCAGCTCTAGCGGGAGAAACACCGGGGAGCTGTTTTTT.

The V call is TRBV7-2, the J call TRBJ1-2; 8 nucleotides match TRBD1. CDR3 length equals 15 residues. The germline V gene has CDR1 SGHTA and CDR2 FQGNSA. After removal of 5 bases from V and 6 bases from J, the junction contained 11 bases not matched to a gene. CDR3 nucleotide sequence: TGTGCCAGCAGCAAATCCAGGGGGCTCGGGGATGGCTACACCTTC. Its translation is CASSKSRGLGDGYTF.

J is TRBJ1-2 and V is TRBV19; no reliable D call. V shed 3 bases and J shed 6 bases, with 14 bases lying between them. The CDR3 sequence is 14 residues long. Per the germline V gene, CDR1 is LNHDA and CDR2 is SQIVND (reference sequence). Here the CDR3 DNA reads TGTGCCAGTAGTATGATCAAGAGCACGGATGGCTACACCTTC. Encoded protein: CASSMIKSTDGYTF. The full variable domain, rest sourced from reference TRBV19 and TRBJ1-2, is DGGITQSPKYLFRKEGQNVTLSCEQNLNHDAMYWYRQDPGQGLRLIYYSQIVNDFQKGDIAEGYSVSREKKESFPLTVTSAQKNPTAFYLCASSMIKSTDGYTFGSGTRLTVV.

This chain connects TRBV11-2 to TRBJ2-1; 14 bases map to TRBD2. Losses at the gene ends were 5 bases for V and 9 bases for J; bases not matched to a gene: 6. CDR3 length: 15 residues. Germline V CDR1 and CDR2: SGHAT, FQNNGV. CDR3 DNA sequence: TGTGCCAGCAGCGCCGGAGGACTAGCGGGAGGTGAGCAGTTCTTC. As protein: CASSAGGLAGGEQFF.

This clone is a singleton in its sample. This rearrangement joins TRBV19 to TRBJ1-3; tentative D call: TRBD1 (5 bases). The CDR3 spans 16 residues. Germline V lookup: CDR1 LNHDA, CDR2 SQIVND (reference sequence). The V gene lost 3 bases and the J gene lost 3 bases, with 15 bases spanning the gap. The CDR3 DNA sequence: TGTGCCAGTAGTATTTTCGACGCAACAGGTGGAAACACCATATATTTT. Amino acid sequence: CASSIFDATGGNTIYF.

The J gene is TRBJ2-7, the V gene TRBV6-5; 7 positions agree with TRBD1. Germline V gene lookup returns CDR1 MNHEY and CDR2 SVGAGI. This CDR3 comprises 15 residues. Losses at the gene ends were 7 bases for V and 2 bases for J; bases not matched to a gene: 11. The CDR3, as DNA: TGTGCCAGCACCCTATTCCGGGACAGTCCCTACGAGCAGTACGTC. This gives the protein CASTLFRDSPYEQYV.